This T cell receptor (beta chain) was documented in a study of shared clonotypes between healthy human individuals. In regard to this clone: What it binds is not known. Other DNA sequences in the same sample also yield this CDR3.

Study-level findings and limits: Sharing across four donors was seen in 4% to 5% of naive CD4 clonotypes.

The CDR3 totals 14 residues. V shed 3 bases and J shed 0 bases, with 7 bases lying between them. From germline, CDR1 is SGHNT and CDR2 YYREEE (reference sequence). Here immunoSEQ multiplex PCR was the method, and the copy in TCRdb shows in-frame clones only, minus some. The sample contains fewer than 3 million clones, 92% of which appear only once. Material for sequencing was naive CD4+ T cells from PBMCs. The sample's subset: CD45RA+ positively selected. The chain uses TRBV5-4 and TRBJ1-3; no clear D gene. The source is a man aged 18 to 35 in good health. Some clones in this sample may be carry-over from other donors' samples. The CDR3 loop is CASSSTSSGNTIYF. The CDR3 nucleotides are TGTGCCAGCAGCTCGACAAGCTCTGGAAACACCATATATTTT.